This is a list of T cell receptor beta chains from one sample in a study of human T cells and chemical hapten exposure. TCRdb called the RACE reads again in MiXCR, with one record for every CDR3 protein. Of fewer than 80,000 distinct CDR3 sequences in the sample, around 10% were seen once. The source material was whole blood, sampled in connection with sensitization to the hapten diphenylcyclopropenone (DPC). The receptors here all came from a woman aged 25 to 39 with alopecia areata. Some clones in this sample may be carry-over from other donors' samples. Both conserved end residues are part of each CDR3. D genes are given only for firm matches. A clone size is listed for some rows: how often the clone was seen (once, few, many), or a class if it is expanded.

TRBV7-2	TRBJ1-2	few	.	CASSLGGPRSSYGYTF	TGTGCCAGCAGCTTAGGGGGACCCAGATCCAGCTATGGCTACACCTTC
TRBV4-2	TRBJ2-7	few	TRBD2	CASSRTSGDSYEQYF	TGTGCCAGCAGCCGCACTAGCGGGGACTCCTACGAGCAGTACTTC
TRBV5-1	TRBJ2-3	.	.	CASSLGAAGGPTDTQYF	TGCGCCAGCAGCTTGGGTGCTGCGGGCGGCCCCACAGATACGCAGTATTTT
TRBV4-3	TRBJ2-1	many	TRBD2	CASSERLAGYYNEQFF	TGCGCCAGCAGCGAACGACTAGCGGGGTACTACAATGAGCAGTTCTTC
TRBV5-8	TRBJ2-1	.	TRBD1	CASSPRTGATVNNEQFF	TGTGCCAGCAGCCCTCGGACAGGGGCGACGGTCAACAATGAGCAGTTCTTC
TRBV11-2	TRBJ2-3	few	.	CATSNGADTQYF	TGTGCCACCTCGAATGGAGCAGATACGCAGTATTTT
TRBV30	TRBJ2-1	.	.	CAWSVGGSREFF	TGTGCCTGGAGTGTAGGAGGGAGTCGAGAGTTCTTC
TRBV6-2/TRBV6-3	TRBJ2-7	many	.	CASTRGAYEQYF	TGTGCCAGCACAAGGGGGGCCTACGAGCAGTACTTC
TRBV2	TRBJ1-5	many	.	CASRETFPNQPQHF	TGTGCCAGCAGGGAAACTTTCCCTAATCAGCCCCAGCATTTT
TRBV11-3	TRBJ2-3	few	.	CASSLVQTDTQYF	TGTGCCAGCAGCTTGGTCCAGACAGATACGCAGTATTTT
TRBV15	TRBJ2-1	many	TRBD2	CATSRGFLAGSYNEQFF	TGTGCCACCAGCAGAGGGTTTCTAGCGGGGTCCTACAATGAGCAGTTCTTC
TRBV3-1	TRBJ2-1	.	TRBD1	CASSQDALGTGPYNEQFF	TGTGCCAGCAGCCAAGATGCTCTTGGGACAGGGCCCTACAATGAGCAGTTCTTC
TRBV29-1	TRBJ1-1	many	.	CSVERTENTEAFF	TGCAGCGTTGAACGGACGGAGAACACTGAAGCTTTCTTT
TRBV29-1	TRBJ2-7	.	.	CSAGDASYEQYF	TGCAGCGCCGGGGACGCATCCTACGAGCAGTACTTC
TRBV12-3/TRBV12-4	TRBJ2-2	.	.	CASSLNSGELFF	TGTGCCAGCAGCCTAAACTCCGGGGAGCTGTTTTTT
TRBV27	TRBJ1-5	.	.	CASSPASARGKGPQHF	TGTGCCAGCAGTCCCGCCTCCGCCAGGGGAAAAGGGCCCCAGCATTTT
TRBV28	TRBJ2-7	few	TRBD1	CASSTGTGSYEQYF	TGTGCCAGCAGCACCGGGACAGGGTCCTACGAGCAGTACTTC
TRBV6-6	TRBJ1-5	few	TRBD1	CASSPGQGSQHF	TGTGCCAGCAGTCCAGGACAGGGTTCCCAGCATTTT
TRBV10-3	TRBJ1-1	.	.	CATQGDTEAFF	TGTGCCACCCAAGGGGACACTGAAGCTTTCTTT
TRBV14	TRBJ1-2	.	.	CASSQDYQYGYTF	TGTGCCAGCAGCCAAGATTACCAATATGGCTACACCTTC
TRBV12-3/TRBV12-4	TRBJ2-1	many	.	CASSAGYEQFF	TGTGCCAGCAGCGCAGGGTATGAGCAGTTCTTC
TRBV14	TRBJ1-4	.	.	CASSQGWREKLFF	TGTGCCAGCAGCCAGGGATGGAGGGAAAAACTGTTTTTT
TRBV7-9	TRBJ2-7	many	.	CASSFGDIKYEQYF	TGTGCCAGCAGCTTTGGGGACATAAAGTACGAGCAGTACTTC
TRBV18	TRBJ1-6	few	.	CASSEQGRTNNSPLHF	TGTGCCAGCTCGGAACAAGGACGGACCAATAATTCACCCCTCCACTTT
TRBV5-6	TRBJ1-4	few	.	CASSFSGLNEKLFF	TGTGCCAGCAGCTTCTCAGGCCTCAATGAAAAACTGTTTTTT
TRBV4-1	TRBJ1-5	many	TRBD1	CASSQGTGTNQPQHF	TGCGCCAGCAGCCAAGGGACAGGGACTAATCAGCCCCAGCATTTT
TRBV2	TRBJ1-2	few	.	CASSELNYGYTF	TGTGCCAGCAGTGAACTTAACTATGGCTACACCTTC
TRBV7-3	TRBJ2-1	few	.	CASSLRPLNEQFF	TGTGCCAGCAGCTTAAGGCCCCTCAATGAGCAGTTCTTC
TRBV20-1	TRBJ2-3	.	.	CSRRGLTVFTDTQYF	TGCAGTCGGCGCGGGCTGACAGTGTTCACAGATACGCAGTATTTT
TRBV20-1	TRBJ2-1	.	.	CSATRDSRNNEQFF	TGCAGTGCTACCAGAGACTCAAGGAACAATGAGCAGTTCTTC
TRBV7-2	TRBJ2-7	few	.	CASSLSRQGHEQYF	TGTGCCAGCAGCTTATCGCGTCAGGGACACGAGCAGTACTTC
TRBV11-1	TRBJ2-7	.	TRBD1	CASSPDRFNSYEQYF	TGTGCCAGCAGCCCGGACAGGTTCAACTCCTACGAGCAGTACTTC
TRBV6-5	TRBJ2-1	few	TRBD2	CASRWSGGAGEQFF	TGTGCCAGCAGGTGGAGCGGGGGGGCCGGTGAGCAGTTCTTC
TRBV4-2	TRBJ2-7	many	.	CASSQDLGDEQYF	TGTGCCAGCAGCCAAGATCTCGGGGACGAGCAGTACTTC
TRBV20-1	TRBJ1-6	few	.	CSARGQPNSPLHF	TGCAGTGCTAGAGGCCAGCCTAATTCACCCCTCCACTTT
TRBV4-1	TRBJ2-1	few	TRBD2	CASSQEGLALSSYNEQFF	TGCGCCAGCAGCCAGGAGGGACTAGCGCTGAGCTCCTACAATGAGCAGTTCTTC
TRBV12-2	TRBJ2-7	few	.	CASRLPLFLAGGSYEQYF	TGTGCAAGTCGCTTACCGCTTTTTCTAGCGGGGGGTTCCTACGAGCAGTACTTC
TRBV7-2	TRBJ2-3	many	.	CASSLYADTQYF	TGTGCCAGCAGCTTATATGCAGATACGCAGTATTTT
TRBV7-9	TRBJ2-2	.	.	CASSPLRSEGTGELFF	TGTGCCAGCAGCCCACTACGTAGTGAGGGTACCGGGGAGCTGTTTTTT
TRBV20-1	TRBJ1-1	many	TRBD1	CSARGEDRGNTEAFF	TGCAGTGCTAGAGGAGAGGACAGGGGGAACACTGAAGCTTTCTTT
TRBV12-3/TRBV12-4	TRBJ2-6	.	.	CASSLFGESGANVLTF	TGTGCCAGCAGTTTATTTGGGGAAAGTGGGGCCAACGTCCTGACTTTC
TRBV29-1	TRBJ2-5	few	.	CSVSRDRETQYF	TGCAGCGTTTCCCGGGACCGGGAGACCCAGTACTTC
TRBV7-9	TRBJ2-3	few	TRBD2	CASSPSGRGPDTQYF	TGTGCCAGCAGCCCAAGCGGGAGAGGGCCAGATACGCAGTATTTT
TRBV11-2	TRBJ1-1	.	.	CASSTQRDTEAFF	TGTGCCAGCAGCACCCAACGGGACACTGAAGCTTTCTTT
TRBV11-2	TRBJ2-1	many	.	CASSLIRNNEQFF	TGTGCCAGCAGCCTGATTCGGAACAATGAGCAGTTCTTC